This TCR beta chain came from a study of cytomegalovirus exposure and HLA in healthy donors. The CDR3 is 13 residues long. Germline assignment: CDR1 SNHLY and CDR2 FYNNEI. V lost 5 bases to trimming and J lost 9 bases, with 14 bases between them. Amplification used 60 Vbeta primers and 13 Jbeta primers. Data came from immunoSEQ multiplex PCR; TCRdb stores just in-frame clones and leaves some out. The data contain about 130,000 clones, 77% of them seen just once; the ten biggest clones take up around 2%. With respect to this clone: Its antigen is still unknown.

Whole-study results and caveats: Common viral pathogens were later found to be apparently linked to several of the most significant clusters. TCR beta V- and J-gene trimming, according to a later analysis, was linked to a missense DCLRE1C variant. Cytomegalovirus status was reportedly diagnosed by the classifier with high specificity and sensitivity.

Sequencing was performed on PBMCs. This TCR was recovered from a young man in good health and CMV-seronegative. The V and J genes are TRBV2 and TRBJ1-5; the D gene is possibly TRBD1 (6 bases). The CDR3 DNA follows: TGTGCCAGCAGTACCGGGACATTCCGGCCCCAGCATTTT. Amino acid sequence: CASSTGTFRPQHF.